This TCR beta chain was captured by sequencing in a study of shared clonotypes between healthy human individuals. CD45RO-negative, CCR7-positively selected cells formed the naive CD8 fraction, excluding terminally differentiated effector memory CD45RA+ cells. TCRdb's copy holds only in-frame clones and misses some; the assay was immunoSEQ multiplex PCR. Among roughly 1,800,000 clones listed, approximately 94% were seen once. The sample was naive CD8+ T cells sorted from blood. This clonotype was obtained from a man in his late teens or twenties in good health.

CDR3 sequence (DNA): TGTGCCAGCAGCCCTCTGGTCCCAGGCACCGGGGAGCTGTTTTTT. Amino acid sequence: CASSPLVPGTGELFF. The rearrangement links TRBV6-5 to TRBJ2-2; D call uncertain. The V and J ends lost 6 bases and 4 bases respectively, with 15 bases between them. The CDR3 is 15 amino acids. The germline V gene encodes CDR1 MNHEY and CDR2 SVGAGI.